This TCR beta chain was documented in a study of a mutant IDH1 vaccine in newly diagnosed glioma. Study context: The treated population exhibited a male proportion of roughly 60%, a female proportion of around 38%, and a mean age of about 40 years. It was radiotherapy, temozolomide, or both that patients received previously, with most receiving both. Findings of the study overall: Pseudoprogression seemed unrelated to changes in top peripheral T cell clonotypes.

The CDR3 has 14 residues. Trimming cost V 0 bases and J 7 bases, with 11 bases left between them. The germline V gene encodes CDR1 SGHNT and CDR2 YYREEE (reference sequence). As for time point: week 23, last vaccination. The vaccine gave 300 ug of a 20-mer mutant IDH1 peptide subcutaneously per dose. As regards this clone: No antigen is known for it.

Here immunoSEQ multiplex PCR was the method, and the copy in TCRdb shows in-frame clones only, minus some. This table holds about 38,000 clones, roughly 79% found once. The chain employs TRBV5-4 and TRBJ2-1, with no clear D. This sequence was found in a man aged 35 to 55 with glioma. The sample was PBMCs, taken from a glioma patient whose treatment included an IDH1 peptide vaccine. CDR3 sequence (DNA): TGTGCCAGCAGCTTGGGTCTAGACGAGAATGAGCAGTTCTTC. This sequence encodes CASSLGLDENEQFF.